A single T cell receptor (beta chain) is shown here with its context. These data belong to a study of blood T cells in healthy people across ages. It was with a sample-barcoded 5' primer and a J-beta primer mix that a second PCR of roughly 6 to 12 cycles was run. TCRdb re-called the 5' RACE reads with MiXCR, one entry per CDR3 protein. The sample has about 1,000,000 distinct CDR3 sequences, roughly 45% seen once; the top ten hold 15% to 20%. There are 15 residues in the CDR3. CDR1 LNHNV and CDR2 YYDKDF come from the germline V gene (reference sequence). What was sequenced was blood. This rearrangement joins TRBV15 to TRBJ2-4; D remains ambiguous. The DNA end lines up better with TRBJ2-7; the J call may be wrong. This sequence was found in a woman aged 55-70 years in good health. The CDR3 DNA follows: TGTGCCACCAGCAGAGATGCCGGTGACGCCTACGAGCAGTACTTC. This codes for CATSRDAGDAYEQYF.